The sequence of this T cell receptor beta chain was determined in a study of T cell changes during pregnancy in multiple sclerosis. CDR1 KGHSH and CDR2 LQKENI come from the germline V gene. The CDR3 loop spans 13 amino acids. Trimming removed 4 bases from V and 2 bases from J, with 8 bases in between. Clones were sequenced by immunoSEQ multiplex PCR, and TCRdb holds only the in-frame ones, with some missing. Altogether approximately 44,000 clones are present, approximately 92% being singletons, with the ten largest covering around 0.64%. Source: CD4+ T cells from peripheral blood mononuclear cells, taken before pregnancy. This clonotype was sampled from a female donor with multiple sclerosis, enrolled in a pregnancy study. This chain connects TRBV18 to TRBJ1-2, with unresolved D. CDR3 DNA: TGTGCCAGCTCACTAACAGACAACTATGGCTACACCTTC. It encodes CASSLTDNYGYTF.